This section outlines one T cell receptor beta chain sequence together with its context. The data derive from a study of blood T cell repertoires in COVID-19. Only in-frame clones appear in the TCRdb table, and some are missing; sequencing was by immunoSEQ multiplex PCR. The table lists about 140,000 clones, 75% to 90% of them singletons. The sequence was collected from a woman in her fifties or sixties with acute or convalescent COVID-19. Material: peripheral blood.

CDR3 coding DNA: TGTGCCAGCAGCCACAGGGAAAATCAGCCCCAGCATTTT. Amino acid sequence: CASSHRENQPQHF. The chain uses TRBV7-8 and TRBJ1-5; TRBD1 might be the D (6 bases). CDR1 is SGHVS, CDR2 FQNEAQ, per germline. The CDR3 is 13 amino acids. V was trimmed by 5 bases and J by 4 bases, leaving 9 bases between them.